These 19 T cell receptor beta chains originate from one sample sequenced in a study of a mutant IDH1 vaccine in newly diagnosed glioma (dated by TCRdb to the early 2020s). Library preparation employed the immunoSEQ multiplex PCR assay. Imported from immuneACCESS, the table was reduced by TCRdb to in-frame sequences with V and J called. These copies leave out some clones; in studies compared against another copy, an unresolved V gene accounts for under half, and the cause of the remainder is not known. In this sample the table shows some 80,000 clones, more than 70% of which occur a single time. The ten largest clones add up to roughly 0.74% of the sample. Their antigen targets remain unknown. This sample's time point label indicates: week 23, last vaccination. Each vaccine dose, consisting of 300 ug of a 20-mer mutant IDH1 peptide in Montanide, was administered subcutaneously with topical imiquimod.

This specimen was PBMCs, taken from a glioma patient whose treatment included an IDH1 peptide vaccine. All receptors come from a woman aged 45-59 years with glioma.

The genes are TRBV7-8 and TRBJ1-4; 11 bases map to TRBD1. This CDR3 is built from 15 residues. CDR1 is SGHVS and CDR2 is FQNEAQ in the germline V gene. Trimming at V came to 0 bases and at J to 7 bases, leaving 1 base not matched to a gene. The CDR3 sequence: CASSLAGTGGEKLFF. The CDR3 nucleotides are TGTGCCAGCAGCTTAGCCGGGACAGGGGGTGAAAAACTGTTTTTT.

This chain uses TRBV7-9 with TRBJ1-4, with 7 bases matching TRBD1. Germline assignment: CDR1 SEHNR and CDR2 FQNEAQ (reference sequence). J gave up 2 bases and V 4 bases, and 10 bases lay outside the gene matches. The CDR3 length is 17 residues. CDR3 sequence reads: CASSSTNQQGTNEKLFF. The DNA for the CDR3 is TGTGCCAGCAGCTCCACTAACCAACAGGGGACTAATGAAAAACTGTTTTTT.

The genes are TRBV28 and TRBJ1-3; D possibly corresponds to TRBD1 (5 bases). Germline CDR1 reads MDHEN; CDR2 reads SYDVKM. This CDR3 has 16 residues. V was clipped by 5 bases and J by 0 bases, with 14 bases between them. This chain's CDR3 is CASSNRDVSSGNTIYF. CDR3 bases: TGTGCCAGCAGTAACCGGGACGTAAGCTCTGGAAACACCATATATTTT.

This rearrangement joins TRBV5-1 to TRBJ1-1; 7 bases align to TRBD1. CDR1 is SGHRS and CDR2 is YFSETQ in the germline V gene. The V and J ends lost 5 bases and 0 bases, in that order; junction bases with no gene match: 7. The CDR3 sequence is 15 residues long. The CDR3 region is CASRMAGQMNTEAFF. The DNA of the CDR3 is TGCGCCAGCAGGATGGCGGGACAGATGAACACTGAAGCTTTCTTT. The full variable domain, in which reference TRBV5-1 and TRBJ1-1 provide the parts outside the CDR3, is KAGVTQTPRYLIKTRGQQVTLSCSPISGHRSVSWYQQTPGQGLQFLFEYFSETQRNKGNFPGRFSGRQFSNSRSEMNVSTLELGDSALYLCASRMAGQMNTEAFFGQGTRLTVV.

This chain joins TRBV12-5 and TRBJ2-7, with D possibly matching TRBD2 (6 bases). This CDR3 has 12 residues. Trimming shortened V by 1 base and J by 8 bases, and 9 bases separated the two germline ends. The germline V gene encodes CDR1 LGHNT and CDR2 FRNRAP. The CDR3 spells CASGLEEGKQYF. The CDR3 nucleotides are TGTGCTAGTGGTTTGGAGGAGGGAAAGCAGTACTTC.

This clone was counted only a few times. The chain couples TRBV7-2 to TRBJ2-7; 7 positions match TRBD1. Germline CDR1 is SGHTA and CDR2 is FQGNSA. V was pared by 5 bases and J by 3 bases, with 4 bases of the junction left unmatched. CDR3 size: 13 residues. The CDR3 DNA sequence: TGTGCCAGCAGCAAGGGACAGCTCTACGAGCAGTACTTC. It yields the protein CASSKGQLYEQYF.

The rearrangement uses TRBV6-6 and TRBJ2-5, with 9 bases lining up with TRBD2. The CDR3 covers 15 residues. Trimming removed 3 bases from V and 4 bases from J; junction bases left unmatched: 6. Germline values: CDR1 MNHNY, CDR2 SVGAGI (reference sequence). The CDR3 nucleotides are TGTGCCAGCAGTTATGGGGTAGCGGGAGTAGAGACCCAGTACTTC. This codes for CASSYGVAGVETQYF.

The chain links TRBV11-2 to TRBJ1-4, with 8 nucleotides matching TRBD1. The germline V gene encodes CDR1 SGHAT and CDR2 FQNNGV. CDR3 length: 15 residues. The V gene end was trimmed by 3 bases and the J gene end by 5 bases; junction bases not matched to a gene: 5. In DNA form, the CDR3 reads TGTGCCAGCAGCTTTACAGGGGGTTTGAATGAAAAACTGTTTTTT. Its translation: CASSFTGGLNEKLFF.

J is TRBJ1-6 and V is TRBV29-1, with D maybe TRBD1 (5 bases). CDR1 and CDR2 from the germline V gene are SQVTM and ANQGSEA. V lost 6 bases and J 5 bases, leaving 14 bases between the germline ends. The CDR3 totals 14 residues. CDR3 in amino acids: CSVGGPGDNSPLHF. The DNA for the CDR3 is TGCAGCGTGGGGGGACCGGGCGATAATTCACCCCTCCACTTT.

The J gene is TRBJ1-2, the V gene TRBV5-6; D is ambiguous. V was trimmed by 4 bases and J by 7 bases, leaving 14 bases between them. Germline-derived CDR1 and CDR2 are SGHDT and YYEEEE. This CDR3 spans 13 amino acids. The CDR3 protein is CASSSEAHGGYTF. Written as DNA, the CDR3 is TGTGCCAGCAGCAGCGAGGCCCATGGTGGCTACACCTTC.

The chain recombines TRBV28 with TRBJ1-2; 8 bases align to TRBD1. CDR1 is MDHEN, CDR2 SYDVKM, per germline. The CDR3 is 13 residues long. Trimming took 2 bases from V and 4 from J; bases not matched to a gene: 0. The CDR3 sequence is CASSLTGGYGYTF. The CDR3 DNA sequence: TGTGCCAGCAGTTTAACAGGGGGCTATGGCTACACCTTC.

The chain links TRBV27 to TRBJ1-4, with D uncertain. This CDR3 spans 12 amino acids. V was trimmed by 4 bases and J by 4 bases, leaving 4 bases between them. Germline CDR1 MNHEY, CDR2 SMNVEV (reference sequence). This CDR3 reads CASSSLNEKLFF. Here the CDR3 DNA reads TGTGCCAGCAGTTCCCTTAATGAAAAACTGTTTTTT.

V and J are TRBV19 and TRBJ2-2; TRBD2 agrees at 8 bases. Germline CDR1 is LNHDA and CDR2 is SQIVND (reference sequence). The CDR3 runs 15 residues. Trimming took 4 bases from V and 4 from J; bases not matched to a gene: 5. The CDR3 loop reads CASSRTSGSTGELFF. DNA for the CDR3: TGTGCCAGTAGTAGGACCAGCGGGAGCACCGGGGAGCTGTTTTTT.

V usage is TRBV6-6 and J usage is TRBJ2-4; D might be TRBD2 (5 bases). V was shortened by 6 bases and J by 0 bases, with 15 bases between the two germline ends. Germline V gene sequence: CDR1 MNHNY, CDR2 SVGAGI (reference sequence). The length of the CDR3 is 16 residues. CDR3 sequence: CASSQRPREAKNIQYF. The CDR3, as DNA: TGTGCCAGCAGCCAACGCCCCCGGGAAGCCAAAAACATTCAGTACTTC.

The chain combines TRBV5-1 with TRBJ2-5, with 7 bases identical to TRBD1. The last part of the DNA fits TRBJ2-7 better; the J call may be wrong. The germline V gene encodes CDR1 SGHRS and CDR2 YFSETQ. This CDR3 has 16 amino acids. The CDR3 here is CASSLEPGQRVSEQYF. CDR3 in DNA: TGCGCCAGCAGCTTGGAACCGGGACAGAGGGTGAGCGAGCAGTACTTC.

This rearrangement joins TRBV28 to TRBJ1-4; no definite D call. The CDR3 sequence is 12 residues long. CDR1 is MDHEN and CDR2 is SYDVKM in the germline V gene. Trimming removed 6 bases at V and 8 bases at J, with 10 bases between. In nucleotides, the CDR3 is TGTGCCAGCAGGGCCCCGTCGGAAAAACTGTTTTTT. As protein: CASRAPSEKLFF.

This chain uses TRBV7-8 with TRBJ2-3, with D possibly being TRBD2 (6 bases). V dropped 1 base and J dropped 5 bases, with 7 bases sitting between them. Germline V gives CDR1 SGHVS, CDR2 FQNEAQ. The CDR3 consists of 13 residues. As DNA, the CDR3 is TGTGCCAGCAGCTTAGGGGGGGAAGATACGCAGTATTTT. This gives the protein CASSLGGEDTQYF. Variable domain in full (rest from reference TRBV7-8 and TRBJ2-3): GAGVSQSPRYKVAKRGQDVALRCDPISGHVSLFWYQQALGQGPEFLTYFQNEAQLDKSGLPSDRFFAERPEGSVSTLKIQRTQQEDSAVYLCASSLGGEDTQYFGPGTRLTVL.

This clone came up a few times. The chain joins TRBV5-6 to TRBJ2-1; D gene uncertain. The CDR3 length is 11 residues. Trimming pared 4 bases from V and 10 bases from J, leaving 9 bases between. Germline assignment: CDR1 SGHDT and CDR2 YYEEEE. This chain's CDR3 is CASSRQLEQFF. CDR3 nucleotide sequence: TGTGCCAGCAGCCGACAACTAGAGCAGTTCTTC.

The chain recombines TRBV15 with TRBJ2-7, with D hard to call. The CDR3 contains 14 residues. Germline loops: CDR1 LNHNV, CDR2 YYDKDF (reference sequence). The V end was cut by 6 bases, the J end by 0 bases, with 12 bases between. As DNA, the CDR3 is TGTGCCACCAGGGCCGGGTTGACCTCCTACGAGCAGTACTTC. The encoded protein is CATRAGLTSYEQYF.